This TCR beta chain was captured in a study of blood T cell repertoires in COVID-19. Study details: The cDNA or gDNA used as material had been derived from T cells, B-cell-depleted T cells, or PBMCs.

In the original processing: It was from reference gene primer amplification that nucleated cell counts were estimated. Clones were sequenced by immunoSEQ multiplex PCR, and TCRdb holds only the in-frame ones, with some missing. D and trimming were read from the DNA, whereas the V and J calls and clone size are those reported in that table. The sample comprises 350,000 to 400,000 clones, roughly nine tenths of which are singletons, and roughly 0.9% rests with the top ten. This CDR3 contains 15 residues. V dropped 5 bases and J dropped 6 bases, with 17 bases sitting between them. Germline V CDR1 and CDR2: SGHNT, YYREEE (reference sequence). Within the 2 weeks before study entry, each person in the exposed group met a COVID-19 case.

The sequenced material came from PBMCs or T cells enriched from blood (not recorded which). The TCR originated in a woman aged 40-49 years who had been exposed to COVID-19. J is TRBJ2-2 and V is TRBV5-4; D may be TRBD2 (7 bases). CDR3 amino acids: CASSDGGPGPGELFF. The CDR3 nucleotides read TGTGCCAGCAGTGACGGGGGGCCAGGGCCCGGGGAGCTGTTTTTT.